The 8 T cell receptor beta chains below come from one sample, sequenced in a study of blood T cell repertoires in COVID-19. The repertoire was sequenced with immunoSEQ multiplex PCR; TCRdb's copy has only in-frame clones and lacks some. The data show about 78,000 clones, 75% to 95% seen once. The source material was peripheral blood. All receptors derive from a woman of 80 years or more with acute or convalescent COVID-19.

The CDR3 coding sequence is TGTGCCAGCAGTGAAGACAGGGGGTCGGGCTACACCTTC. The encoded protein is CASSEDRGSGYTF. The V gene is TRBV2, the J gene TRBJ1-2; 8 bases line up with TRBD1. Germline trimming cut 1 base from V and 8 bases from J; bases unmatched to any gene: 3. CDR3 length: 13 residues. CDR1 is SNHLY and CDR2 is FYNNEI in the germline V gene. Using reference TRBV2 and TRBJ1-2 for the parts outside the CDR3, the full variable domain is EPEVTQTPSHQVTQMGQEVILRCVPISNHLYFYWYRQILGQKVEFLVSFYNNEISEKSEIFDDQFSVERPDGSNFTLKIRSTKLEDSAMYFCASSEDRGSGYTFGSGTRLTVV.

The chain carries TRBV28 and TRBJ2-2; 13 bases agree with TRBD2. The CDR3 loop spans 19 amino acids. Germline loops: CDR1 MDHEN, CDR2 SYDVKM. With 5 bases clipped from V and 5 bases from J, the junction kept 14 bases outside the gene matches. DNA of the CDR3: TGTGCCAGCAGTCCGTATTTTTCTACTAGCGGGAGGGTAACCGGGGAGCTGTTTTTT. Residues: CASSPYFSTSGRVTGELFF.

The chain joins TRBV5-1 to TRBJ1-3; D is perhaps TRBD1 (6 bases). The CDR3 is made up of 15 amino acids. Trimming took off 2 bases at V and 4 bases at J, with 13 bases between the two ends. Germline lookup yields CDR1 SGHRS and CDR2 YFSETQ. The CDR3 sequence: CASSLPGGSGNTIYF. CDR3 in DNA: TGCGCCAGCAGCTTACCGGGGGGCTCGGGAAACACCATATATTTT.

The chain has TRBV9 and TRBJ1-5, with D unresolved. Germline V gene lookup returns CDR1 SGDLS and CDR2 YYNGEE. V lost 2 bases and J lost 0, with 6 bases in between. This CDR3 is 14 amino acids long. CDR3 bases: TGTGCCAGCAGCGTTCGAGATAGCAATCAGCCCCAGCATTTT. Translating gives CASSVRDSNQPQHF. Full variable domain (missing parts from reference TRBV9 and TRBJ1-5): DSGVTQTPKHLITATGQRVTLRCSPRSGDLSVYWYQQSLDQGLQFLIQYYNGEERAKGNILERFSAQQFPDLHSELNLSSLELGDSALYFCASSVRDSNQPQHFGDGTRLSIL.

The chain combines TRBV10-3 with TRBJ2-1; 9 bases are shared with TRBD2. The ends lost 6 bases at V and 0 bases at J; junction bases unmatched: 3. Germline CDR1 is ENHRY and CDR2 is SYGVKD. The CDR3 totals 15 residues. The CDR3, as DNA: TGTGCCATCAGGGATAGCGGGGGCTCCTACAATGAGCAGTTCTTC. It codes for CAIRDSGGSYNEQFF.

The chain uses TRBV7-9 and TRBJ2-7; D gene unclear. Looked up from germline, CDR1 is SEHNR and CDR2 is FQNEAQ (reference sequence). The CDR3 is 13 amino acids. Trimming left V 5 bases short and J 2 bases short, with 10 bases between. In DNA, the CDR3 is TGTGCCAGCAGCCTAGGCAGGACCTACGAGCAGTACTTC. This sequence encodes CASSLGRTYEQYF.

This chain links TRBV27 with TRBJ2-7; TRBD2 matches at 12 bases. The germline V gene has CDR1 MNHEY and CDR2 SMNVEV (reference sequence). This CDR3 contains 15 residues. Trimming at V came to 6 bases and at J to 2 bases, leaving 5 bases not matched to a gene. CDR3 in amino acids: CASSELAGGPYEQYF. The CDR3 nucleotides are TGTGCCAGCAGCGAACTAGCGGGAGGCCCCTACGAGCAGTACTTC.

The V call is TRBV18, the J call TRBJ1-2; maybe TRBD1 (5 bases). Germline CDR1 reads KGHSH; CDR2 reads LQKENI. The CDR3 is 16 residues long. Trimming took off 1 base at V and 2 bases at J, with 14 bases between the two ends. CDR3 nucleotides: TGTGCCAGCTCACCACGTGGCCAGGGTGGGAACTATGGCTACACCTTC. This translates into CASSPRGQGGNYGYTF.